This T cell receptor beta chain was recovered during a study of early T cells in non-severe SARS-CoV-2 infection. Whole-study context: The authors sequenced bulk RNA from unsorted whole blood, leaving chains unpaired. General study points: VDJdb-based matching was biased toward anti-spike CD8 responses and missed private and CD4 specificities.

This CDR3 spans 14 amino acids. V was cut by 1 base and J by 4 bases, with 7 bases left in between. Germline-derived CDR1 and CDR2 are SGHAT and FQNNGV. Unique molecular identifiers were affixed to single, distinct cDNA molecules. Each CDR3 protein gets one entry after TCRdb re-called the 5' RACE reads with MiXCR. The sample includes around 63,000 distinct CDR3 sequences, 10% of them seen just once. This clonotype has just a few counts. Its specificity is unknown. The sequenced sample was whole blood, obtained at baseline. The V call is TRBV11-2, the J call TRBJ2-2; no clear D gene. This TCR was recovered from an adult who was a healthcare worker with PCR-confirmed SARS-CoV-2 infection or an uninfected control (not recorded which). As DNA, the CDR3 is TGTGCCAGCAGCTTAGTACGGACCACCGGGGAGCTGTTTTTT. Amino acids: CASSLVRTTGELFF. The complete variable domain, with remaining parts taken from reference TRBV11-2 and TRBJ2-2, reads EAGVAQSPRYKIIEKRQSVAFWCNPISGHATLYWYQQILGQGPKLLIQFQNNGVVDDSQLPKDRFSAERLKGVDSTLKIQPAKLEDSAVYLCASSLVRTTGELFFGEGSRLTVL.